These 18 T cell receptor beta chains were sequenced from one sample in a study of control samples from healthy donors and cancer patients. TCRdb's table, derived via immunoSEQ multiplex PCR, lists solely in-frame clones and lacks some. The table includes some 96,000 clones, roughly 93% detected once. Sequenced: blood. The receptors come from a man aged 18 to 30 in good health.

This clone has more than one count but fewer than ten. The same CDR3 arises from other DNA sequences in this sample as well. CDR3 coding DNA: TGTGCCTGGAGTGTGGGGTTTCAGCCCCAGCATTTT. The encoded protein is CAWSVGFQPQHF. The chain joins TRBV30 to TRBJ1-5; D not certain. Trimming pared 0 bases from V and 6 bases from J, leaving 6 bases between. The CDR3 covers 12 residues. CDR1 is GTSNPN and CDR2 is SVGIG in the germline V gene (reference sequence).

The genes are TRBV20-1 and TRBJ1-2; 10 bases fit TRBD1. The ends lost 3 bases at V and 4 bases at J; junction bases unmatched: 11. Germline assignment: CDR1 DFQATT and CDR2 SNEGSKA (reference sequence). The CDR3 totals 16 residues. The CDR3 DNA follows: TGCAGTGCTAGTGAGGGACAGGGGACCTCGGGCTATGGCTACACCTTC. It is translated as CSASEGQGTSGYGYTF.

This rearrangement joins TRBV6-1 to TRBJ1-1; the D is unclear. The CDR3 spans 14 residues. CDR1 is MNHNS and CDR2 is SASEGT in the germline V gene. Trimming left V 1 base short and J 5 bases short, with 11 bases between. The CDR3 is CASSEGPDGTEAFF. The CDR3 DNA follows: TGTGCCAGCAGTGAAGGTCCCGACGGGACTGAAGCTTTCTTT.

The chain recombines TRBV6-5 with TRBJ2-1; 11 bases match TRBD1. The CDR3 contains 13 residues. Germline lookup yields CDR1 MNHEY and CDR2 SVGAGI. Losses at the gene ends were 10 bases for V and 7 bases for J; bases not matched to a gene: 6. DNA of the CDR3: TGTGCCACCTCCGGGACAGGGGGTAATGAGCAGTTCTTC. Translated, it gives CATSGTGGNEQFF.

The rearrangement joins TRBV5-1 to TRBJ2-7; D is ambiguous. Germline CDR1 is SGHRS and CDR2 is YFSETQ. The CDR3 contains 15 residues. V lost 2 bases and J 0 bases, leaving 12 bases between the germline ends. CDR3 DNA sequence: TGCGCCAGCAGCTTTGGAGACACCTACTCCTACGAGCAGTACTTC. Protein sequence: CASSFGDTYSYEQYF.

The rearrangement links TRBV6-5 to TRBJ1-1; TRBD1 matches at 9 bases. Germline V CDR1 and CDR2: MNHEY, SVGAGI. This CDR3 spans 15 amino acids. The V segment lost 3 bases and the J segment 7 bases; nucleotides outside the gene matches: 9. Written as DNA, the CDR3 is TGTGCCAGCAGTTATTCTGACAGGGGGTGGGATGAAGCTTTCTTT. Its translation: CASSYSDRGWDEAFF.

This clone was recorded once. V and J are TRBV7-6 and TRBJ2-7, with 8 bases lining up with TRBD2. This CDR3 has 14 residues. Germline CDR1 SGHVS, CDR2 FNYEAQ. V trimming: 5 bases; J trimming: 4 bases; junction bases outside the gene matches: 7. The CDR3 DNA reads as TGTGCCAGCAGCCAGACTAGCGTCGGTTACGAGCAGTACTTC. Translating gives CASSQTSVGYEQYF.

The chain uses TRBV11-2 and TRBJ2-1; D could derive from TRBD1 or TRBD2 (5 bases each). Per the germline V gene, CDR1 is SGHAT and CDR2 is FQNNGV. This CDR3 is 16 amino acids long. The V and J ends lost 7 bases and 3 bases respectively, with 19 bases between them. This CDR3 reads CASTLTGTGHYNEQFF. The CDR3 DNA follows: TGTGCCAGCACCCTTACCGGGACCGGACACTACAATGAGCAGTTCTTC.

The genes are TRBV6-6 and TRBJ2-3; D perhaps matches TRBD2 (5 bases). V was trimmed by 5 bases and J by 6 bases, leaving 24 bases between them. CDR3 size: 17 residues. Germline CDR1 is MNHNY and CDR2 is SVGAGI (reference sequence). CDR3 region: CASSQSDWLGVADTQYF. The CDR3 DNA reads TGTGCCAGCAGTCAAAGTGACTGGCTGGGTGTAGCGGATACGCAGTATTTT.

The rearrangement links TRBV7-9 to TRBJ2-7; 8 bases match TRBD1. Trimming took 6 bases from V and 6 from J; bases not matched to a gene: 4. Germline CDR1 reads SEHNR; CDR2 reads FQNEAQ (reference sequence). The CDR3 loop spans 12 amino acids. CDR3 sequence: CASRLTGGEQYF. The CDR3 DNA follows: TGTGCCAGCAGGCTTACAGGGGGCGAGCAGTACTTC.

This chain links TRBV5-4 with TRBJ1-1; TRBD1 agrees at 10 bases. The CDR3 runs to 12 residues. Germline values: CDR1 SGHNT, CDR2 YYREEE (reference sequence). Losses at the gene ends were 8 bases for V and 5 bases for J; bases not matched to a gene: 3. The CDR3 here is CASTGQGTEAFF. The CDR3 nucleotides are TGTGCCAGTACGGGACAGGGGACTGAAGCTTTCTTT.

CDR3 loop: CASSVSDRPNQPQHF. CDR3 DNA sequence: TGTGCCAGCAGTGTAAGTGATCGACCCAATCAGCCCCAGCATTTT. The rearrangement uses TRBV25-1 and TRBJ1-5, with D unclear. V lost 4 bases and J 3 bases, leaving 13 bases between the germline ends. The CDR3 extends over 15 amino acids. Germline V CDR1 and CDR2: MGHDK, SYGVNS.

The CDR3 sequence: CSVGGTVRAMNTEAFF. CDR3 bases: TGCAGCGTTGGGGGGACAGTTCGGGCCATGAACACTGAAGCTTTCTTT. The gene calls are TRBV29-1 and TRBJ1-1, with 7 bases lining up with TRBD1. The CDR3 has 16 amino acids. J was trimmed by 0 bases and V by 4 bases; bases with no gene match: 11. The germline V gene has CDR1 SQVTM and CDR2 ANQGSEA.

This CDR3 reads CASSFKNGELFF. As DNA, the CDR3 is TGTGCCAGCAGCTTCAAGAACGGGGAGCTGTTTTTT. The rearrangement links TRBV7-2 to TRBJ2-2; D is uncertain. Per the germline V gene, CDR1 is SGHTA and CDR2 is FQGNSA. This CDR3 comprises 12 residues. Trimming took off 3 bases at V and 7 bases at J, with 6 bases between the two ends.

The genes are TRBV19 and TRBJ1-2, with no clear D. The germline CDR1 and CDR2 sequences are LNHDA and SQIVND (reference sequence). The CDR3 totals 13 residues. Trimming left V 6 bases short and J 3 bases short, with 11 bases between. The CDR3 DNA reads as TGTGCCAGTAGCCATGGCAGCTACTATGGCTACACCTTC. As protein: CASSHGSYYGYTF.

This chain uses TRBV10-3 with TRBJ1-1, with a possible D match to TRBD1 (6 bases). V gave up 10 bases and J gave up 6 bases, with 24 bases separating them. This CDR3 region has 15 residues. CDR1 and CDR2 from the germline V gene are ENHRY and SYGVKD. The CDR3 sequence is CATCPRAVRGSEAFF. CDR3 coding DNA: TGTGCCACCTGTCCACGGGCCGTCAGGGGCTCTGAAGCTTTCTTT.

The chain joins TRBV19 to TRBJ1-1; TRBD1 is a possible D gene (5 bases). Trimming took off 8 bases at V and 0 bases at J, with 13 bases between the two ends. The CDR3 totals 14 residues. Germline CDR1 and CDR2: LNHDA and SQIVND (reference sequence). The CDR3, as DNA: TGTGCCAGTTCAGACAGCCGGTTGAACACTGAAGCTTTCTTT. It codes for CASSDSRLNTEAFF. The full variable domain, completed using reference TRBV19 and TRBJ1-1, is DGGITQSPKYLFRKEGQNVTLSCEQNLNHDAMYWYRQDPGQGLRLIYYSQIVNDFQKGDIAEGYSVSREKKESFPLTVTSAQKNPTAFYLCASSDSRLNTEAFFGQGTRLTVV.

The chain recombines TRBV4-2 with TRBJ2-2; no clear D. Germline V gene lookup returns CDR1 LGHNA and CDR2 YNFKEQ. The CDR3 consists of 15 residues. Trimming stripped 0 bases from V and 3 bases from J, with 8 bases between. Here the CDR3 reads CASSQEGLDTGELFF. CDR3 nucleotide sequence: TGTGCCAGCAGCCAAGAGGGCCTCGACACCGGGGAGCTGTTTTTT.